The present T cell receptor (beta chain) was sequenced within a study of blood T cell repertoires in COVID-19. Whole-study context: PBMCs, B-cell-depleted T cells, or T cells were the source of the cDNA or gDNA that made up the material.

Produced via immunoSEQ multiplex PCR; TCRdb's table is partial and in-frame only. The sample records 100,000 to 150,000 clones, roughly 91% being singletons. The sequencing input was peripheral blood. This receptor was identified in a man in his fifties or sixties with COVID-19, enrolled during active disease.

The CDR3 DNA reads as TGTGCCACCTCGGAAGCGGGGAACACAGATACGCAGTATTTT. It encodes CATSEAGNTDTQYF. V usage is TRBV24-1 and J usage is TRBJ2-3; 7 bases map to TRBD2. The CDR3 runs 14 residues. The J segment lost 2 bases and the V segment lost 9 bases, leaving 7 bases of the junction unmatched. Germline V gene sequence: CDR1 KGHDR, CDR2 SFDVKD.